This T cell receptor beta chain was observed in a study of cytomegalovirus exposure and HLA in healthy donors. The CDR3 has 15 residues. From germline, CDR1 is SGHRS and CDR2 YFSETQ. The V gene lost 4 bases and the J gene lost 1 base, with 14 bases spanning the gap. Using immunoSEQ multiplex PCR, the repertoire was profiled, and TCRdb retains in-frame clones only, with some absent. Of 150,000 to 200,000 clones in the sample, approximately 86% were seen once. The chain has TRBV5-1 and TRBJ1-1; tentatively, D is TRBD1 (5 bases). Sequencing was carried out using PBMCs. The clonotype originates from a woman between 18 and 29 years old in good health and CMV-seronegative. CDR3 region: CASSLGTGRNTEAFF. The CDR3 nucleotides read TGCGCCAGCAGCCTAGGGACTGGGAGGAACACTGAAGCTTTCTTT.